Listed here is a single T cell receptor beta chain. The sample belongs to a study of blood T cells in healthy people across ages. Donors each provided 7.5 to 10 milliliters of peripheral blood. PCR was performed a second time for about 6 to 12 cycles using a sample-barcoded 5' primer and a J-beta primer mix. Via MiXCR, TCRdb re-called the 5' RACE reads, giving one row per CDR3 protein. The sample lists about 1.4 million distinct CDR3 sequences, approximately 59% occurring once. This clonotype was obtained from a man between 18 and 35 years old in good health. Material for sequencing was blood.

As DNA, the CDR3 is TGTGCCAGCACCCCGGGCGGCAGAGGTGACATTCAGTACTTC. Its protein is CASTPGGRGDIQYF. This chain uses TRBV4-2 with TRBJ2-4; unclear D gene. The CDR3 has 14 residues. Trimming shortened V by 7 bases and J by 8 bases, and 18 bases separated the two germline ends. CDR1 and CDR2 from the germline V gene are LGHNA and YNFKEQ.